The present T cell receptor (beta chain) was sequenced within a study of long-term antiretroviral therapy in people with HIV. Per donor, at least one pre-ART and at least two post-ART PBMC samples were obtained. At survey level, the immunoSEQ assay was run in its v3.0 version. Sequencing used immunoSEQ multiplex PCR; TCRdb keeps in-frame clones, though not all of them. The sample records about 21,000 clones, 80% to 85% being singletons. Germline lookup yields CDR1 GTSNPN and CDR2 SVGIG (reference sequence). The CDR3 consists of 15 residues. V was trimmed by 3 bases and J by 0 bases, leaving 14 bases between them.

The source of this sequence is a woman aged 25 to 39 with HIV. Sequencing used unsorted PBMCs, obtained 0.2 years after starting antiretroviral therapy. The chain links TRBV30 to TRBJ1-1, with D perhaps TRBD1 (5 bases). CDR3 nucleotides: TGTGCCTGGAGCCCGAGGACACAGATGAACACTGAAGCTTTCTTT. Its translation: CAWSPRTQMNTEAFF. The variable domain in full, completed from reference TRBV30 and TRBJ1-1, reads SQTIHQWPATLVQPVGSPLSLECTVEGTSNPNLYWYRQAAGRGLQLLFYSVGIGQISSEVPQNLSASRPQDRQFILSSKKLLLSDSGFYLCAWSPRTQMNTEAFFGQGTRLTVV.